The 29 T cell receptor beta chains given below trace back to one sample, sequenced in a study of technical replicates of blood from a handful of donors. Libraries were prepared by immunoSEQ multiplex PCR; TCRdb keeps only in-frame clonotypes and omits some of them. Of under 80,000 clones in the sample, about nine tenths were seen once. The material sequenced was T cells isolated from PBMCs. The receptors were sampled from a human donor in good health. Some clones in this sample may be carry-over from other donors' samples.

This clone was observed a single time. V gene TRBV9 combines with J gene TRBJ2-3; tentatively, D is TRBD2 (5 bases). The germline V gene encodes CDR1 SGDLS and CDR2 YYNGEE. CDR3 length: 15 residues. The ends were cut back, 1 base at V and 4 bases at J, with 13 bases in the middle. CDR3 DNA: TGTGCCAGCAGCGTACTAGCCTTAGACGCAGATACGCAGTATTTT. Its translation: CASSVLALDADTQYF.

The chain couples TRBV4-2 to TRBJ2-3; TRBD2 agrees at 7 bases. J gave up 4 bases and V 1 base, and 11 bases lay outside the gene matches. The CDR3 is made up of 17 amino acids. Germline V CDR1 and CDR2: LGHNA, YNFKEQ. Written as DNA, the CDR3 is TGTGCCAGCAGCCAAGCTCTGGGGCGGGAGATGTCAGATACGCAGTATTTT. Its translation is CASSQALGREMSDTQYF.

The CDR3 DNA sequence: TGTGCCAGCAGCTTAGTTGTCGGCGGGAGGCGCGGTTACGAGCAGTACTTC. Amino acid sequence: CASSLVVGGRRGYEQYF. The chain combines TRBV7-2 with TRBJ2-7; TRBD2 matches 8 bases. The V gene's germline CDR1 is SGHTA and CDR2 FQGNSA. The CDR3 length is 17 residues. The trim removed 1 base at V and 4 bases at J, leaving 12 bases unmatched. Together with reference TRBV7-2 and TRBJ2-7, the CDR3 gives the full variable domain: GAGVSQSPSNKVTEKGKDVELRCDPISGHTALYWYRQSLGQGLEFLIYFQGNSAPDKSGLPSDRFSAERTGGSVSTLTIQRTQQEDSAVYLCASSLVVGGRRGYEQYFGPGTRLTVT.

The chain employs TRBV13 and TRBJ1-1; no clear D. The CDR3 spans 13 residues. Germline V gene sequence: CDR1 PRHDT, CDR2 FYEKMQ (reference sequence). V lost 6 bases to trimming and J lost 2 bases, with 10 bases between them. This CDR3 is CASRLRSNTEAFF. The CDR3 nucleotides are TGTGCCAGCAGACTACGCAGCAACACTGAAGCTTTCTTT.

CDR3 nucleotides: TGCACCAGCAGCCACGTTTCAATCGGGAGCCCCCACAATGAGCAGTTCTTC. It specifies CTSSHVSIGSPHNEQFF. V is TRBV1 and J is TRBJ2-1; TRBD2 reflects the table's D call only, with no check against the DNA. TRBV1 is classified as a pseudogene. The CDR3 loop spans 17 amino acids.

This chain connects TRBV29-1 to TRBJ2-1; D might be TRBD2 (7 bases). Germline V gene lookup returns CDR1 SQVTM and CDR2 ANQGSEA. CDR3 size: 15 residues. Between the trimmed V and J ends, which lost 3 bases and 4 bases, there was a span of 16 bases. CDR3 DNA: TGCAGCGTTGATAGGGGGGGGCCTACGTACAATGAGCAGTTCTTC. This translates into CSVDRGGPTYNEQFF.

The genes are TRBV5-6 and TRBJ1-4; D gene ambiguous. CDR3 length: 13 amino acids. The germline V gene has CDR1 SGHDT and CDR2 YYEEEE. V lost 0 bases, J lost 7 bases, and 7 bases lay in between. The DNA of the CDR3 is TGTGCCAGCAGCTTGGCCGGTTTTGAAAAACTGTTTTTT. Residues: CASSLAGFEKLFF.

V and J are TRBV28 and TRBJ1-5; TRBD1 aligns across 8 bases. V lost 2 bases and J lost 4; bases outside the gene matches: 7. Germline values: CDR1 MDHEN, CDR2 SYDVKM. This CDR3 has 16 residues. The CDR3 DNA follows: TGTGCCAGCAGTTTAACCGGGACAGGTCCTAATCAGCCCCAGCATTTT. Translation: CASSLTGTGPNQPQHF.

The chain carries TRBV5-4 and TRBJ2-3; D unclear. V was trimmed by 3 bases and J by 5 bases, leaving 4 bases between them. The CDR3 runs 11 residues. Germline V gene sequence: CDR1 SGHNT, CDR2 YYREEE (reference sequence). The CDR3 here is CASSSGDTQYF. CDR3 in DNA: TGTGCCAGCAGCTCCGGAGATACGCAGTATTTT.

V is TRBV7-7 and J is TRBJ2-3; possibly TRBD2 for D (6 bases). The CDR3 extends over 13 amino acids. Trimming left V 5 bases short and J 3 bases short, with 9 bases between. CDR1 and CDR2 (germline): SSHAT, FNYEAQ (reference sequence). The CDR3 DNA reads as TGTGCCAGCAGCAGGGGACTTACAGATACGCAGTATTTT. This translates into CASSRGLTDTQYF.

This clone appeared a few times. This chain joins TRBV6-5 and TRBJ2-7; a weak D match, TRBD1 (5 bases). CDR3 size: 14 residues. The V end was cut by 7 bases, the J end by 0 bases, with 13 bases between. Germline V lookup: CDR1 MNHEY, CDR2 SVGAGI. The CDR3: CASKERTSSYEQYF. The CDR3 DNA is TGTGCCAGCAAGGAACGGACATCCTCCTACGAGCAGTACTTC.

The chain has TRBV18 and TRBJ2-2, with 8 bases that match TRBD2. Germline V CDR1 and CDR2: KGHSH, LQKENI. The V segment lost 2 bases and the J segment 4 bases; nucleotides outside the gene matches: 12. The CDR3 is made up of 18 amino acids. In nucleotides, the CDR3 is TGTGCCAGCTCACCAGGCCTAGCGGGCGACTTTCGCACCGGGGAGCTGTTTTTT. Encoded protein: CASSPGLAGDFRTGELFF.

The gene calls are TRBV19 and TRBJ1-5, with D possibly matching TRBD1 (6 bases). CDR3 size: 13 residues. The V gene lost 5 bases and the J gene lost 6 bases, with 11 bases spanning the gap. Germline V CDR1 and CDR2: LNHDA, SQIVND (reference sequence). The CDR3 DNA follows: TGTGCCAGTAGTGGTGACAGGACTCAGCCCCAGCATTTT. The encoded protein is CASSGDRTQPQHF.

V gene TRBV7-9 combines with J gene TRBJ2-7, with TRBD2 as a possible D gene (5 bases). Trimming stripped 1 base from V and 5 bases from J, with 6 bases between. This CDR3 region has 12 residues. Germline CDR1 reads SEHNR; CDR2 reads FQNEAQ (reference sequence). CDR3 DNA: TGTGCCAGCAGCTTAGTGGGAGACGAGCAGTACTTC. It yields the protein CASSLVGDEQYF.

The chain has TRBV27 and TRBJ1-1, with TRBD1 matching 8 bases. Germline-derived CDR1 and CDR2 are MNHEY and SMNVEV (reference sequence). This CDR3 comprises 16 residues. The V segment lost 5 bases and the J segment 3 bases; nucleotides outside the gene matches: 11. The CDR3 region is CASSPSQGEYDTEAFF. The CDR3 region has the DNA TGTGCCAGCAGTCCATCACAGGGGGAGTACGACACTGAAGCTTTCTTT.

This clone was found once. The V call is TRBV20-1, the J call TRBJ2-7; D is uncertain. Looked up from germline, CDR1 is DFQATT and CDR2 is SNEGSKA (reference sequence). This CDR3 spans 11 amino acids. Trimming removed 6 bases at V and 3 bases at J, with 9 bases between. This chain's CDR3 is CSAGLLYEQYF. For the CDR3, the DNA is TGCAGTGCCGGTCTTCTCTACGAGCAGTACTTC.

V usage is TRBV7-2 and J usage is TRBJ1-2; 7 nucleotides line up with TRBD1. CDR1 and CDR2 (germline): SGHTA, FQGNSA. This CDR3 spans 14 amino acids. The ends lost 5 bases at V and 4 bases at J; junction bases unmatched: 7. CDR3 region: CASSPGGKIYGYTF. The CDR3, as DNA: TGTGCCAGCAGCCCAGGGGGGAAAATCTATGGCTACACCTTC.

The genes are TRBV6-5 and TRBJ1-1, with a possible D match to TRBD1 (5 bases). Germline CDR1 reads MNHEY; CDR2 reads SVGAGI. The CDR3 has 11 amino acids. Trimming took 7 bases from V and 5 from J, leaving 8 bases between them. The CDR3 spells CASIKGTEAFF. The CDR3 DNA follows: TGTGCCAGCATAAAGGGGACTGAAGCTTTCTTT.

The chain carries TRBV5-1 and TRBJ2-3; 8 bases are a match to TRBD1. This CDR3 spans 15 amino acids. V lost 0 bases to trimming and J lost 2 bases; unmatched junction nucleotides: 2. Germline V gene sequence: CDR1 SGHRS, CDR2 YFSETQ. The DNA for the CDR3 is TGCGCCAGCAGCTTGGGGGACAGGCTCACAGATACGCAGTATTTT. Translation gives CASSLGDRLTDTQYF.

The chain uses TRBV7-2 and TRBJ2-7; 9 nucleotides match TRBD1. Germline V lookup: CDR1 SGHTA, CDR2 FQGNSA. CDR3 length: 15 residues. Trimming cost V 5 bases and J 6 bases; bases outside gene matches: 11. Written as DNA, the CDR3 is TGTGCCAGCAGCCCCCCCCGGGACAGGGTGGCCGAGCAGTACTTC. Residues: CASSPPRDRVAEQYF.

This rearrangement joins TRBV6-1 to TRBJ2-2; TRBD2 matches at 7 bases. The CDR3 spans 16 residues. Germline lookup yields CDR1 MNHNS and CDR2 SASEGT. After removal of 0 bases from V and 4 bases from J, the junction contained 5 bases not matched to a gene. CDR3 region: CASSEALKRGTGELFF. CDR3 nucleotides: TGTGCCAGCAGTGAAGCTTTGAAGCGGGGCACCGGGGAGCTGTTTTTT.

There are a few counts of this clone. This rearrangement joins TRBV29-1 to TRBJ1-4; perhaps TRBD1 as D (6 bases). Germline V gene data show CDR1 as SQVTM and CDR2 as ANQGSEA. V was pared by 3 bases and J by 5 bases, with 7 bases between. The CDR3 has 12 residues. The CDR3 DNA reads TGCAGCGTTGATCAGGGGAATGAAAAACTGTTTTTT. Protein: CSVDQGNEKLFF.

The V and J genes are TRBV6-6 and TRBJ2-7; weak D call: TRBD2 (6 bases). The CDR3 has 13 amino acids. Trimming shortened V by 11 bases and J by 0 bases, and 14 bases separated the two germline ends. Per germline, CDR1 MNHNY and CDR2 SVGAGI (reference sequence). The CDR3 DNA follows: TGTGCCTCTAGGGACGGGAGCTCCTACGAGCAGTACTTC. This gives the protein CASRDGSSYEQYF.

In this sample, this clone turned up once. The V and J genes are TRBV9 and TRBJ1-1; possible D gene TRBD1, 6 bases. This CDR3 has 15 amino acids. With 6 bases removed from V and 3 bases from J, the gap between germline ends came to 18 bases. Germline V CDR1 and CDR2: SGDLS, YYNGEE. The CDR3 loop reads CASNRQERGDTEAFF. The CDR3 nucleotides are TGTGCCAGCAATAGACAGGAACGGGGAGACACTGAAGCTTTCTTT.

The rearrangement uses TRBV15 and TRBJ2-3; 8 bases line up with TRBD2. The CDR3 loop spans 14 amino acids. V was clipped by 6 bases and J by 3 bases; unmatched bases: 5. The germline V gene has CDR1 LNHNV and CDR2 YYDKDF (reference sequence). The CDR3, as DNA: TGTGCCACCAGAACAGCGGGGGAGACAGATACGCAGTATTTT. Protein product: CATRTAGETDTQYF.

The chain couples TRBV6-5 to TRBJ2-1; D gene unclear. The CDR3 loop spans 12 amino acids. V lost 2 bases, J lost 10 bases, and 9 bases lay in between. CDR1 is MNHEY and CDR2 is SVGAGI in the germline V gene. CDR3 coding DNA: TGTGCCAGCAGTTACAACCCCTACGAGCAGTTCTTC. The encoded protein is CASSYNPYEQFF.

The CDR3 region is CASSQDRQMSTDTQYF. The CDR3, as DNA: TGCGCCAGCAGCCAAGATAGACAGATGAGCACAGATACGCAGTATTTT. The chain recombines TRBV4-3 with TRBJ2-3; D perhaps matches TRBD1 (5 bases). The V gene lost 0 bases and the J gene lost 0 bases, with 10 bases spanning the gap. The germline V gene has CDR1 LGHNA and CDR2 YSLEER. This CDR3 has 16 residues.

This chain's CDR3 is CASSQDALVYGRNSEQYF. CDR3 coding DNA: TGCGCCAGCAGCCAAGATGCCCTCGTCTACGGGAGGAATTCCGAGCAGTACTTC. V and J are TRBV4-1 and TRBJ2-7; 7 bases are shared with TRBD2. CDR1 and CDR2 (germline): MGHRA, YSYEKL. J was trimmed by 6 bases and V by 0 bases; bases with no gene match: 17. The CDR3 sequence is 18 residues long.

The chain employs TRBV6-1 and TRBJ2-3; TRBD1 agrees at 11 bases. After removal of 7 bases from V and 3 bases from J, the junction contained 6 bases not matched to a gene. Germline-derived CDR1 and CDR2 are MNHNS and SASEGT. The CDR3 extends over 15 amino acids. CDR3 sequence: CASTEGQGATDTQYF. The CDR3 DNA reads as TGTGCCAGCACCGAAGGACAGGGGGCGACAGATACGCAGTATTTT.